The text below deals with one TCR beta chain. Its target is unknown. This entry belongs to a study of cytomegalovirus exposure and HLA in healthy donors. Study-level findings and limits: Rates of TCR association differed by HLA locus in a later analysis, with DRB1 highest and HLA-C lowest.

The PCR was carried out with 60 Vbeta primers and 13 Jbeta primers. Per the authors' pipeline: Per a later analysis, the number of unique TCR beta chains was about 80 million, of which roughly 11 million were shared. Repertoires were generated with immunoSEQ multiplex PCR, while TCRdb's copy carries only in-frame clones and drops some. Clonal size and the V and J genes are those of that table, whereas D and trimming came from the DNA. The data hold 100,000 to 150,000 clones, with 80% observed a single time. This CDR3 spans 17 amino acids. Germline V gene data show CDR1 as LNHNV and CDR2 as YYDKDF (reference sequence). Deletions cut 5 bases from V and 0 bases from J, with 17 bases between.

The TCR sequence derives from a female donor in good health and CMV-seropositive. The V gene is TRBV15, the J gene TRBJ1-3, with D uncertain. Sequenced sample: PBMCs. The CDR3 loop reads CATSRRAADLSGNTIYF. The CDR3 coding sequence is TGTGCCACCAGCCGGAGGGCCGCCGATCTCTCTGGAAACACCATATATTTT.